The 22 T cell receptor beta chains below were found in one sample sequenced in a study of regulatory T cells in long-lasting Graves disease. Sample time point: newly diagnosed GD, antithyroid drugs for less than 3 months. With RNA extracted from PBMCs as input, the TCR library was made. Combining iRepertoire HTBI primers with Arm-PCR of CDR3 regions, the authors built TCR beta libraries. From the multiplex PCR reads, TCRdb called clonotypes with MiXCR, one entry per CDR3 protein. The repertoire includes 620,000 or so distinct CDR3 sequences, under 20% of them detected once, and about 18% sits in the top ten. In addition, the sample was reused for a study of T cells in Graves' hyperthyroidism and ophthalmopathy.

The source was peripheral blood mononuclear cells (PBMCs), collected at new diagnosis, from a patient treated with antithyroid drugs. The origin of the receptors is a woman aged 25 to 39 with Graves disease.

The gene calls are TRBV19 and TRBJ1-1; weak D call: TRBD1 (6 bases). V lost 8 bases and J 2 bases, leaving 18 bases between the germline ends. CDR1 is LNHDA and CDR2 is SQIVND in the germline V gene (reference sequence). This CDR3 has 15 amino acids. The CDR3 reads CASARRGGANTEAFF. The CDR3 nucleotides read TGTGCCAGTGCTCGGAGGGGGGGCGCAAACACTGAAGCTTTCTTT.

The chain's CDR3 is CASSESRSGNTIYF. The DNA for the CDR3 is TGTGCCAGCAGTGAGTCCAGGTCTGGAAACACCATATATTTT. This chain connects TRBV6-1 to TRBJ1-3; D remains unclear. The CDR3 spans 14 residues. Germline V gene sequence: CDR1 MNHNS, CDR2 SASEGT. V lost 3 bases and J 1 base, leaving 7 bases between the germline ends.

The table lists this clonotype with many counts. V and J are TRBV20-1 and TRBJ2-3; TRBD1 aligns across 10 bases. The trim removed 6 bases at V and 6 bases at J, leaving 9 bases unmatched. Germline-derived CDR1 and CDR2 are DFQATT and SNEGSKA (reference sequence). The CDR3 contains 14 residues. CDR3 sequence reads: CSAKPGQGYDTQYF. CDR3 in DNA: TGCAGTGCAAAACCGGGACAGGGGTACGATACGCAGTATTTT.

V gene TRBV18 combines with J gene TRBJ2-7; D is perhaps TRBD1 (6 bases). CDR3 length: 15 residues. Trimming cost V 3 bases and J 3 bases, with 15 bases left between them. Germline CDR1 KGHSH, CDR2 LQKENI. The CDR3 DNA follows: TGTGCCAGCTCACCTTCCGGGACACGACGCTACGAGCAGTACTTC. Amino acids: CASSPSGTRRYEQYF.

This clonotype was found a few times. This chain joins TRBV5-1 and TRBJ2-1, with TRBD1 matching over 9 bases. V was pared by 7 bases and J by 1 base, with 9 bases of the junction left unmatched. From germline, CDR1 is SGHRS and CDR2 YFSETQ. This CDR3 spans 16 amino acids. CDR3 sequence: CASRSGQGESYNEQFF. The CDR3 coding sequence is TGCGCCAGCCGATCGGGACAGGGAGAATCCTACAATGAGCAGTTCTTC.

This clonotype was seen more than once but under ten times. CDR3 amino acids: CASSLHPWGTSGAKQFF. CDR3 coding DNA: TGTGCCAGCAGCCTGCATCCCTGGGGGACTAGCGGGGCTAAGCAGTTCTTC. V is TRBV14 and J is TRBJ2-1, with 13 bases identical to TRBD2. V lost 4 bases to trimming and J lost 11 bases; unmatched junction nucleotides: 14. Germline CDR1 is SGHDN and CDR2 is FVKESK. The length of the CDR3 is 17 residues.

The chain recombines TRBV20-1 with TRBJ1-1; the D is unclear. CDR1 and CDR2 (germline): DFQATT, SNEGSKA (reference sequence). The CDR3 is 10 amino acids. Trimming took off 5 bases at V and 3 bases at J, with 4 bases between the two ends. The CDR3 coding sequence is TGCAGTGCTCGCCACACTGAAGCTTTCTTT. As protein: CSARHTEAFF.

This clonotype was counted many times. The V call is TRBV28, the J call TRBJ2-7, with a tentative D call TRBD1 (5 bases). Per germline, CDR1 MDHEN and CDR2 SYDVKM. This CDR3 contains 14 residues. V lost 2 bases, J lost 3 bases, and 11 bases lay in between. CDR3 in amino acids: CASSLIAGNYEQYF. The CDR3 DNA reads TGTGCCAGCAGTTTAATAGCAGGGAACTACGAGCAGTACTTC.

Turning to this clonotype: A read error may be the cause here, since a much bigger clone is one base away. The chain joins TRBV18 to TRBJ2-7; D is unresolved. Germline V CDR1 and CDR2: KGHSH, LQKENI. The CDR3 is 11 residues long. V was trimmed by 3 bases and J by 5 bases, leaving 5 bases between them. The CDR3 here is CASSPDDEQYF. Written as DNA, the CDR3 is TGTGCCAGCTCACCTGATGACGAGCAGTACTTC.

This clonotype occurred many times. The genes are TRBV19 and TRBJ2-5; 7 bases fit TRBD1. The CDR3 is 15 amino acids. Germline assignment: CDR1 LNHDA and CDR2 SQIVND (reference sequence). With 6 bases clipped from V and 4 bases from J, the junction kept 11 bases outside the gene matches. DNA of the CDR3: TGTGCCAGTAGCTCCGACAGGGACATCGGAGAGACCCAGTACTTC. Its translation is CASSSDRDIGETQYF. The full variable domain, its missing parts supplied by reference TRBV19 and TRBJ2-5, is DGGITQSPKYLFRKEGQNVTLSCEQNLNHDAMYWYRQDPGQGLRLIYYSQIVNDFQKGDIAEGYSVSREKKESFPLTVTSAQKNPTAFYLCASSSDRDIGETQYFGPGTRLLVL.

The chain couples TRBV9 to TRBJ2-1, with a tentative D call TRBD2 (6 bases). V was pared by 2 bases and J by 5 bases, with 17 bases between. Germline V lookup: CDR1 SGDLS, CDR2 YYNGEE. The CDR3 loop spans 16 amino acids. Here the CDR3 reads CASSVGSAGYNNEQFF. CDR3 sequence (DNA): TGTGCCAGCAGCGTGGGTAGTGCGGGATATAACAATGAGCAGTTCTTC.

In its sample, this clonotype was seen a few times. This chain connects TRBV5-1 to TRBJ1-6, with TRBD1 identical over 7 bases. The J segment lost 9 bases and the V segment lost 0 bases, leaving 9 bases of the junction unmatched. Germline V gives CDR1 SGHRS, CDR2 YFSETQ. The CDR3 spans 16 residues. For the CDR3, the DNA is TGCGCCAGCAGCTTGGTCTCCGGGACAGCGAGTTCACCCCTCCACTTT. It is translated as CASSLVSGTASSPLHF.

The genes are TRBV12-3 or TRBV12-4 and TRBJ2-5; D remains ambiguous. The CDR3 contains 14 residues. Between the trimmed V and J ends, which lost 3 bases and 1 base, there was a span of 9 bases. Here the CDR3 reads CASSLSAAQETQYF. In DNA, the CDR3 is TGTGCCAGCAGTTTGAGTGCGGCCCAAGAGACCCAGTACTTC.

Concerning this clonotype: With a much larger clone just one base away, this may be a read error. The genes are TRBV30 and TRBJ2-7, with D hard to call. The germline V gene has CDR1 GTSNPN and CDR2 SVGIG (reference sequence). The CDR3 contains 14 residues. The V gene lost 0 bases and the J gene lost 0 bases, with 9 bases spanning the gap. CDR3 amino acids: CAWSVEVYSYEQYF. The CDR3 coding sequence is TGTGCCTGGAGTGTAGAAGTTTACTCCTACGAGCAGTACTTC.

In this sample, this clonotype turned up many times. The chain has TRBV3-1 and TRBJ1-1; no firm D call. The CDR3 totals 11 residues. Germline assignment: CDR1 LGHDT and CDR2 YNNKEL (reference sequence). The V end lost 3 bases, the J end lost 9 bases, and 8 bases lay between the germline ends. This chain's CDR3 is CASSHSGKAFF. The CDR3 bases are TGTGCCAGCAGCCACTCAGGCAAAGCTTTCTTT. Drawing the rest from reference TRBV3-1 and TRBJ1-1, the complete variable domain is DTAVSQTPKYLVTQMGNDKSIKCEQNLGHDTMYWYKQDSKKFLKIMFSYNNKELIINETVPNRFSPKSPDKAHLNLHINSLELGDSAVYFCASSHSGKAFFGQGTRLTVV.

At least ten counts were recorded for this clonotype. The rearrangement links TRBV30 to TRBJ1-1; the D is unclear. Trimming cost V 3 bases and J 4 bases, with 12 bases left between them. Germline V gives CDR1 GTSNPN, CDR2 SVGIG (reference sequence). The CDR3 spans 13 residues. CDR3: CAWSAGVLTEAFF. CDR3 DNA sequence: TGTGCCTGGAGCGCCGGGGTCCTCACTGAAGCTTTCTTT. Full variable domain (missing parts from reference TRBV30 and TRBJ1-1): SQTIHQWPATLVQPVGSPLSLECTVEGTSNPNLYWYRQAAGRGLQLLFYSVGIGQISSEVPQNLSASRPQDRQFILSSKKLLLSDSGFYLCAWSAGVLTEAFFGQGTRLTVV.

This clonotype occurred a few times. The V call is TRBV19, the J call TRBJ1-2; D ambiguous. Germline assignment: CDR1 LNHDA and CDR2 SQIVND (reference sequence). V was clipped by 6 bases and J by 2 bases, with 16 bases between them. The CDR3 is 15 amino acids. Written as DNA, the CDR3 is TGTGCCAGTAGACTAGTCGGACGGAAAAACTATGGCTACACCTTC. It codes for CASRLVGRKNYGYTF.

This clonotype was observed a few times. This chain joins TRBV19 and TRBJ1-5; 9 bases map to TRBD1. Germline trimming cut 3 bases from V and 5 bases from J; bases unmatched to any gene: 8. The CDR3 totals 16 residues. The germline V gene has CDR1 LNHDA and CDR2 SQIVND (reference sequence). The CDR3 coding sequence is TGTGCCAGTAGTATTATGGACAGGGGCCGCTATCAGCCCCAGCATTTT. This gives the protein CASSIMDRGRYQPQHF.

J is TRBJ2-4 and V is TRBV28; 12 positions match TRBD2. The CDR3 is 15 amino acids. The V gene's germline CDR1 is MDHEN and CDR2 SYDVKM. Trimming removed 8 bases from V and 1 base from J; junction bases left unmatched: 3. CDR3 nucleotides: TGTGCCAGCGTCACTAGCGGGAGGGCCAAAAACATTCAGTACTTC. The encoded protein is CASVTSGRAKNIQYF.

This clonotype has a count of ten or more. The chain employs TRBV7-2 and TRBJ2-1, with D perhaps being TRBD1 or TRBD2 (5 bases each). This CDR3 is 17 amino acids long. Germline loops: CDR1 SGHTA, CDR2 FQGNSA. Trimming removed 4 bases at V and 5 bases at J, with 21 bases between. The CDR3 loop reads CASSSQGPAVSDNEQFF. Here the CDR3 DNA reads TGTGCCAGCAGCTCGCAGGGACCGGCGGTTTCCGACAATGAGCAGTTCTTC.

This clonotype was counted a few times. The chain couples TRBV7-8 to TRBJ2-5; TRBD1 agrees at 9 bases. This CDR3 has 16 residues. V lost 4 bases, J lost 4 bases, and 10 bases stayed unmatched. Germline-derived CDR1 and CDR2 are SGHVS and FQNEAQ. CDR3 nucleotides: TGTGCCAGCAGCTCTCGATACAGGGGGCGCAGAGAGACCCAGTACTTC. It yields the protein CASSSRYRGRRETQYF.

The chain carries TRBV7-9 and TRBJ2-3; D is undetermined. The CDR3 contains 12 residues. Trimming shortened V by 5 bases and J by 6 bases, and 9 bases separated the two germline ends. CDR1 SEHNR and CDR2 FQNEAQ come from the germline V gene (reference sequence). The CDR3 DNA is TGTGCCAGCAGCCGCCCGAGGGATACGCAGTATTTT. Amino acids: CASSRPRDTQYF.